The source of this T cell receptor beta chain is a study of T cell responses to AZD1222 COVID-19 vaccine. Study-wide results and caveats: Possibly, clonal diversity was underestimated; donors were largely white British and included more females. Baseline antibody screening turned up just six or seven seropositive AZD1222 recipients.

To note about this clone: Its antigen is undetermined.

This table comes from immunoSEQ multiplex PCR, and its TCRdb copy is limited to in-frame clones, with some not included. Altogether some 200,000 clones are present, roughly 93% being singletons, with the ten largest covering about 3.9%. Specimen: peripheral blood, collected on day 0 of AZD1222 vaccination. The source is an adult in good health.

Here the CDR3 reads CASSPEDLAEAYEQYF. CDR3 DNA: TGTGCCAGCAGCCCGGAAGATCTAGCGGAAGCCTACGAGCAGTACTTC. The rearrangement links TRBV7-6 to TRBJ2-7; 7 bases map to TRBD2. This CDR3 spans 16 amino acids. The germline gives CDR1 SGHVS, CDR2 FNYEAQ. V was clipped by 5 bases and J by 2 bases; unmatched bases: 12.